This T cell receptor (beta chain) was captured by sequencing in a study of cytomegalovirus exposure and HLA in healthy donors. Study background: Earlier, fewer than 140 million unique TCR beta sequences were recovered from roughly 200 million T cells by an analysis. Study findings and constraints: Reportedly, fewer N-insertions than the roughly 690-donor mean appeared in an Asian-associated ancestry cluster in a later analysis.

Notes on this clone: What it recognizes is unknown.

The CDR3 is 19 residues long. CDR1 and CDR2 from the germline V gene are SNHLY and FYNNEI. V dropped 1 base and J dropped 1; count of bases not matched to a gene: 13. The study ran its PCR with 60 Vbeta and 13 Jbeta primers. Generated by immunoSEQ multiplex PCR, the TCRdb table keeps only in-frame clones and is missing some. The data contain roughly 110,000 clones, 70% to 80% of them singletons. The TCR sequence derives from a female donor in good health and CMV-seronegative. This chain links TRBV2 with TRBJ2-3; 8 bases line up with TRBD2. Input material: PBMCs. CDR3 protein: CASSEGGAGGFFGTDTQYF. In DNA form, the CDR3 reads TGTGCCAGCAGTGAAGGAGGTGCGGGAGGTTTTTTCGGCACAGATACGCAGTATTTT.